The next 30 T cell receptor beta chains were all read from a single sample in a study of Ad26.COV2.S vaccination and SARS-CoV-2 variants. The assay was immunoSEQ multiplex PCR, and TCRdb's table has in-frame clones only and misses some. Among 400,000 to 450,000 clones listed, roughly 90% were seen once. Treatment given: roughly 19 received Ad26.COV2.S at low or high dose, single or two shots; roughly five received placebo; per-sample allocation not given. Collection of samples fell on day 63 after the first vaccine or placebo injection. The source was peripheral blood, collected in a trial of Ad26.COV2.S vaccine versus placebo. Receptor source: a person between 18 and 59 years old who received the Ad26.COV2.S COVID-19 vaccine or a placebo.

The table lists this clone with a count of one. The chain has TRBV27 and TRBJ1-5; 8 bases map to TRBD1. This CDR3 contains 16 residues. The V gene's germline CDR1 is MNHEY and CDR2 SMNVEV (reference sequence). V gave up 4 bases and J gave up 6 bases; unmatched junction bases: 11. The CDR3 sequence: CASSSLGQAASQPQHF. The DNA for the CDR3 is TGTGCCAGCAGTTCCCTGGGACAGGCGGCATCTCAGCCCCAGCATTTT.

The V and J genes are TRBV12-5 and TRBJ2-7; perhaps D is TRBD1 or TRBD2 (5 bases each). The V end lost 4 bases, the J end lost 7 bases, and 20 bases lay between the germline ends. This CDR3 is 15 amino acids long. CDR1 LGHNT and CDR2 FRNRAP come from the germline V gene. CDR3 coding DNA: TGTGCTAGTGGTTGGGGGACCCCCGGGTCTTCAGAGCAGTACTTC. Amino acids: CASGWGTPGSSEQYF.

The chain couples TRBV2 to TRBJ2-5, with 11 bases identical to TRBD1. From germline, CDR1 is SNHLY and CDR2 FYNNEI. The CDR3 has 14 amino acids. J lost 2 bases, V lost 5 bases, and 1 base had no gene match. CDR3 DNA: TGTGCCAGCAGTCGGGACAGGGGGCAAGAGACCCAGTACTTC. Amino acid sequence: CASSRDRGQETQYF. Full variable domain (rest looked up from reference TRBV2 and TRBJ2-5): EPEVTQTPSHQVTQMGQEVILRCVPISNHLYFYWYRQILGQKVEFLVSFYNNEISEKSEIFDDQFSVERPDGSNFTLKIRSTKLEDSAMYFCASSRDRGQETQYFGPGTRLLVL.

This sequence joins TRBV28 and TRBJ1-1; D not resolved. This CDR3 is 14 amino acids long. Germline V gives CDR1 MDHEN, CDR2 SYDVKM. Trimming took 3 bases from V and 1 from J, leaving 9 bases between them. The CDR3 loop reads CASSLVAGNTEAFF. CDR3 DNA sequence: TGTGCCAGCAGTTTGGTCGCGGGGAACACTGAAGCTTTCTTT.

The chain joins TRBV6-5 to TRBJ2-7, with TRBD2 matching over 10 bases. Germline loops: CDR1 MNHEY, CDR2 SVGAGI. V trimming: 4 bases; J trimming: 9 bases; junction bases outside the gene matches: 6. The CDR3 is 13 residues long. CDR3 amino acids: CASSSPGLARQYF. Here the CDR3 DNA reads TGTGCCAGCAGTTCCCCGGGACTAGCGAGGCAGTACTTC.

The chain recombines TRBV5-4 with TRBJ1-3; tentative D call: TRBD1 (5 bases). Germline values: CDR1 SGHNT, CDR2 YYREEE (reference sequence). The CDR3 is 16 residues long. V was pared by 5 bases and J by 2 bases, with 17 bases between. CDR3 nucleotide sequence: TGTGCCAGCAGTTACGCAGGGAAGGAAGCTGGAAACACCATATATTTT. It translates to CASSYAGKEAGNTIYF.

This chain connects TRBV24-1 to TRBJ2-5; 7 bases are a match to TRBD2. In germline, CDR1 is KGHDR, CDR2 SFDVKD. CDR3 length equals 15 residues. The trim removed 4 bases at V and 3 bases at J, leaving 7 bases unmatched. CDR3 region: CATSERGDFEETQYF. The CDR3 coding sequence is TGTGCCACCAGTGAACGGGGGGACTTTGAAGAGACCCAGTACTTC.

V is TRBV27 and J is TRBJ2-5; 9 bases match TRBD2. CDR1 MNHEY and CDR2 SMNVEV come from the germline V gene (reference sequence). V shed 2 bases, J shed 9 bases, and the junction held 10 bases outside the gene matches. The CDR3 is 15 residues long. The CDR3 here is CASSLRIAGLAAQYF. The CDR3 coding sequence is TGTGCCAGCAGTTTACGAATCGCGGGACTAGCAGCCCAGTACTTC.

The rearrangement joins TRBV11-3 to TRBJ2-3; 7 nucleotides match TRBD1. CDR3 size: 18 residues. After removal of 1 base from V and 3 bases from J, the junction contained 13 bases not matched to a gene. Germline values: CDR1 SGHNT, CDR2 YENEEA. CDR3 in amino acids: CASSLGGWGQPTTDTQYF. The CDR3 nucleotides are TGTGCCAGCAGCTTAGGAGGTTGGGGACAGCCTACTACAGATACGCAGTATTTT.

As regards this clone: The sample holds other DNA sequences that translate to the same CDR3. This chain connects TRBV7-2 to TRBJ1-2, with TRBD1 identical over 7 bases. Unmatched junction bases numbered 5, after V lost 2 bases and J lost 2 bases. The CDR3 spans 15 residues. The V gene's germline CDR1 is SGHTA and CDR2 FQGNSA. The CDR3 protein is CASSLLTGANYGYTF. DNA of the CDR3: TGTGCCAGCAGCTTACTTACAGGGGCAAACTATGGCTACACCTTC.

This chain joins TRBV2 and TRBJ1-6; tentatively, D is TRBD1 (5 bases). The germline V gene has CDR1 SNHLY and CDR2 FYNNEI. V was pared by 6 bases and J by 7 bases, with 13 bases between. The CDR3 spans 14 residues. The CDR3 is CASRMAGWNSPLHF. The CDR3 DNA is TGTGCCAGCAGGATGGCAGGGTGGAATTCACCCCTCCACTTT.

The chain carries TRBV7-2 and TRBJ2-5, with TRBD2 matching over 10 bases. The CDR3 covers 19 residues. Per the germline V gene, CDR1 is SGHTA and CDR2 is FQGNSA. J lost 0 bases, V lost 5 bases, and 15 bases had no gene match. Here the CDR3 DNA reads TGTGCCAGCAGCAAAGTCCAAAGTCTTAGCGGGGGGTACCAAGAGACCCAGTACTTC. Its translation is CASSKVQSLSGGYQETQYF.

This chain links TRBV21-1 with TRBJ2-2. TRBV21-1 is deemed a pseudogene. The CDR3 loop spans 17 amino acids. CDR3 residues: CASSDSPTKGSAGELFF. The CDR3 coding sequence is TGTGCCAGCAGTGACTCGCCGACAAAGGGTTCCGCCGGGGAGCTGTTTTTT.

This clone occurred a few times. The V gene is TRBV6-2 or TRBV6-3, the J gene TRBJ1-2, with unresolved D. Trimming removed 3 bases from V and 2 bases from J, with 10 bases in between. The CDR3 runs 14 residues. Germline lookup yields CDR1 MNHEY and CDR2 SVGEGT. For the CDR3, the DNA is TGTGCCAGCAGTTATCGGACGGGGAACTATGGCTACACCTTC. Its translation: CASSYRTGNYGYTF.

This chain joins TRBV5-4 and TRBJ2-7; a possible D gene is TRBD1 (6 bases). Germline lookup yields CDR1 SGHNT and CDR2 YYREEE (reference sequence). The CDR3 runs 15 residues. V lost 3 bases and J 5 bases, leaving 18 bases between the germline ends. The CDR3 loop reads CASSSQWGLQNEQYF. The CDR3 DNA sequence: TGTGCCAGCAGCTCTCAGTGGGGGCTTCAAAACGAGCAGTACTTC.

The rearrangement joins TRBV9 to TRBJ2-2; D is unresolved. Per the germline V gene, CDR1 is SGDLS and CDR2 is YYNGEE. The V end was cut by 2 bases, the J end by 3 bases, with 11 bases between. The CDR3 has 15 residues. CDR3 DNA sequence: TGTGCCAGCAGCGTCCGATCGGTCGACACCGGGGAGCTGTTTTTT. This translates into CASSVRSVDTGELFF.

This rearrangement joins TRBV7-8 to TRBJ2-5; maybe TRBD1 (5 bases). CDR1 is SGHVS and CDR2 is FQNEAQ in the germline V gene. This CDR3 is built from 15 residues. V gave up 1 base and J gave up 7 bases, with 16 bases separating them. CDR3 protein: CASSLVLGRVATQYF. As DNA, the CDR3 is TGTGCCAGCAGCTTAGTTCTCGGCAGGGTTGCGACCCAGTACTTC.

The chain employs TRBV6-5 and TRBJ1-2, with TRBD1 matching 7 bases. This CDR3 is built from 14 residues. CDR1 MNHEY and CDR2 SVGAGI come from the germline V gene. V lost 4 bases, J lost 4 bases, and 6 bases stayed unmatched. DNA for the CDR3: TGTGCCAGCAGTTCCGGACAGGTTTCCTATGGCTACACCTTC. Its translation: CASSSGQVSYGYTF.

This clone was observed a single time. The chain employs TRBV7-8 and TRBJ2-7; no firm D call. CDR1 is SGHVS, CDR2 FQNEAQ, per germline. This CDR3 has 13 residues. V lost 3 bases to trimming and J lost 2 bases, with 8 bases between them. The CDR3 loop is CASSFYGTYEQYF. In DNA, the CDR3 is TGTGCCAGCAGCTTCTACGGTACCTACGAGCAGTACTTC. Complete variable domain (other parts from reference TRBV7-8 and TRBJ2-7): GAGVSQSPRYKVAKRGQDVALRCDPISGHVSLFWYQQALGQGPEFLTYFQNEAQLDKSGLPSDRFFAERPEGSVSTLKIQRTQQEDSAVYLCASSFYGTYEQYFGPGTRLTVT.

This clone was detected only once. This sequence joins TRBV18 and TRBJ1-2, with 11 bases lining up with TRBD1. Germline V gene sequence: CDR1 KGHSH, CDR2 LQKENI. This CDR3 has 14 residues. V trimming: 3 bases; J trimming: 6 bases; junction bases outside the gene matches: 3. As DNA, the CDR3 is TGTGCCAGCTCACCCAGGGACAGGGGGAATGGCTACACCTTC. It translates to CASSPRDRGNGYTF.

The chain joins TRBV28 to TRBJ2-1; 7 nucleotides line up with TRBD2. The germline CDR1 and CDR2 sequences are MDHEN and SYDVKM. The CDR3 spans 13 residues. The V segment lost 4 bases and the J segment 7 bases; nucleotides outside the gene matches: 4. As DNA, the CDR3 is TGTGCCAGCAGTTCTGGACTAGGGAATGAGCAGTTCTTC. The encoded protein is CASSSGLGNEQFF.

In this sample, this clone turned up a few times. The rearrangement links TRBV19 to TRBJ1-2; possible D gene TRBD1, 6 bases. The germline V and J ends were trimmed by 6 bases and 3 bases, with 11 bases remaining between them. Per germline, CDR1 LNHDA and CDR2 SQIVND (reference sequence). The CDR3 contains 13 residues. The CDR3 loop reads CASRQGLDYGYTF. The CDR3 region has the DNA TGTGCCAGTAGGCAGGGGTTAGACTATGGCTACACCTTC.

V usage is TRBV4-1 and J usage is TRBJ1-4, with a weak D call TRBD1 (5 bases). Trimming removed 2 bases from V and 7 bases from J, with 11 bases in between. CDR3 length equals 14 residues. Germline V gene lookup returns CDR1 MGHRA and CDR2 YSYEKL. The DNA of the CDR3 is TGCGCCAGCAGCCAACAGGGACGGGGTGAAAAACTGTTTTTT. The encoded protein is CASSQQGRGEKLFF.

This chain's CDR3 is CASSLGQGVPPEAFF. CDR3 nucleotide sequence: TGCGCCAGCAGCTTGGGACAGGGTGTGCCCCCTGAAGCTTTCTTT. V gene TRBV5-1 combines with J gene TRBJ1-1; 7 bases agree with TRBD1. The junction had 8 bases not matched to a gene; V was cut back by 0 bases and J by 6 bases. The length of the CDR3 is 15 residues. Germline V gene data show CDR1 as SGHRS and CDR2 as YFSETQ.

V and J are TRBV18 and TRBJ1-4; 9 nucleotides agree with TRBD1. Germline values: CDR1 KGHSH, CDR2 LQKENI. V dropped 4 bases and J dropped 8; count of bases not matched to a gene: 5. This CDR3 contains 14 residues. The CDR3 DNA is TGTGCCAGCTCACTCGGACAGGGGCGAGAAAAACTGTTTTTT. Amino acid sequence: CASSLGQGREKLFF. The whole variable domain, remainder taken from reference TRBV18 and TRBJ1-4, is NAGVMQNPRHLVRRRGQEARLRCSPMKGHSHVYWYRQLPEEGLKFMVYLQKENIIDESGMPKERFSAEFPKEGPSILRIQQVVRGDSAAYFCASSLGQGREKLFFGSGTQLSVL.

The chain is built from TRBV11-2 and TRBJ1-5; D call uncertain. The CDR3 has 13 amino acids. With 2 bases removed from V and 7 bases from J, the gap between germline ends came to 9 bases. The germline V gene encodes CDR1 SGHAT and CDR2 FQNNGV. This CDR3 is CASSLSSEQPQHF. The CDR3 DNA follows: TGTGCCAGCAGCTTATCCTCCGAACAGCCCCAGCATTTT.

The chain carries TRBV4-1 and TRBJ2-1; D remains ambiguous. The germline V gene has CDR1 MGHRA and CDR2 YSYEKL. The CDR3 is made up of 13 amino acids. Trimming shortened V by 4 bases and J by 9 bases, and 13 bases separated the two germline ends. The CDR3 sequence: CASSPENQFEQFF. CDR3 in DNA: TGCGCCAGCAGCCCAGAAAATCAGTTTGAGCAGTTCTTC.

Written as DNA, the CDR3 is TGTGCCAGCAGCCTGCTAGGGCAAGAGACCCAGTACTTC. It codes for CASSLLGQETQYF. The chain recombines TRBV5-4 with TRBJ2-5; unclear D gene. Germline V lookup: CDR1 SGHNT, CDR2 YYREEE (reference sequence). This CDR3 is built from 13 residues. The germline V and J ends were trimmed by 4 bases and 2 bases, with 9 bases remaining between them.

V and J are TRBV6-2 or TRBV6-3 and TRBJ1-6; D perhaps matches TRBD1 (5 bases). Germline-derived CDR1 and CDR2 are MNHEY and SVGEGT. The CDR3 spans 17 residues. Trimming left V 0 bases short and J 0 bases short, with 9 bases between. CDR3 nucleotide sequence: TGTGCCAGCAGTTACTCGCGGGGGTACTCCTATAATTCACCCCTCCACTTT. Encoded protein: CASSYSRGYSYNSPLHF.

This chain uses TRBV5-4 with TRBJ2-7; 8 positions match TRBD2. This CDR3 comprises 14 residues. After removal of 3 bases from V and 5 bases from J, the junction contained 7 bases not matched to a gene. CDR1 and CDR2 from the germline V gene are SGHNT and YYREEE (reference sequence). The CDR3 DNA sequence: TGTGCCAGCAGCTATATAGCGGGGAGGGACGAGCAGTACTTC. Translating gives CASSYIAGRDEQYF. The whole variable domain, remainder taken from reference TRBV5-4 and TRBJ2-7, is ETGVTQSPTHLIKTRGQQVTLRCSSQSGHNTVSWYQQALGQGPQFIFQYYREEENGRGNFPPRFSGLQFPNYSSELNVNALELDDSALYLCASSYIAGRDEQYFGPGTRLTVT.